This T cell receptor beta chain was profiled in a study of T cell responses to AZD1222 COVID-19 vaccine. The overall study: Second doses were pooled across both intervals (about 4 or about 12 weeks). Overall study results and limits: The donor cohort was predominantly white British with a female majority, and clonal diversity may have been underestimated. Spike-specific TCR breadth and depth went up after people got two AZD1222 doses. The repertoires were collected only after the peak T cell response.

TCRdb's table, derived via immunoSEQ multiplex PCR, lists solely in-frame clones and lacks some. Of approximately 92,000 clones listed, around nine tenths were seen once; the top ten hold roughly 2.9%. A few counts support this clone. Antigen specificity is unknown. The V and J ends lost 8 bases and 4 bases respectively, with 9 bases between them. The CDR3 totals 12 residues. This specimen was peripheral blood, taken on day 0 of AZD1222 vaccination. V usage is TRBV12-3 or TRBV12-4 and J usage is TRBJ1-5; a weak D match, TRBD1 (5 bases). This TCR came from an adult in good health. DNA for the CDR3: TGTGCCAGCGGGGCGGGAAATCAGCCCCAGCATTTT. Its translation is CASGAGNQPQHF.